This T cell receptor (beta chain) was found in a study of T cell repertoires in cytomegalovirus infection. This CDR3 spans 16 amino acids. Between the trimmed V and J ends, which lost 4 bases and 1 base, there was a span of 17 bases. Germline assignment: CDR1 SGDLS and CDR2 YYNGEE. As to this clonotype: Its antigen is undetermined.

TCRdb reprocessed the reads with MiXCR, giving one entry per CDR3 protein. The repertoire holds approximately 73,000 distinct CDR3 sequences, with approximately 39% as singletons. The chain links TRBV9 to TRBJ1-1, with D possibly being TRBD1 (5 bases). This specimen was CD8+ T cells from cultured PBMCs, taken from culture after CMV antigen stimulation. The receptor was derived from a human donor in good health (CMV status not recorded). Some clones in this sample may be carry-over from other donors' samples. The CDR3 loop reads CASSPRPGPTNTEAFF. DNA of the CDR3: TGTGCCAGCAGCCCCCGTCCGGGACCGACGAACACTGAAGCTTTCTTT.